This is a list of T cell receptor beta chains from one sample in a study of tissue T cells after allogeneic stem cell transplantation. TCRdb's copy holds only in-frame clones and misses some; the assay was immunoSEQ multiplex PCR. The sample records about 26,000 clones, about 89% being singletons. This specimen consisted of blood, obtained before transplantation. These receptors came from a male donor at least 60 years old who later had graft-versus-host disease after an allogeneic stem cell transplant. Each CDR3 is given with its conserved first and last residue. The order of the fields is V gene, D gene, clone size, J gene, CDR3 DNA, CDR3 protein. The D gene is left open where the match is weak. A clone size is listed for some rows: how often the clone was seen (once, few, many), or a class if it is expanded.

>TRBV5-5|NA|NA|TRBJ1-4
TGTGCCAGCAGCTTGGGGGCCGGCCAAGGGGAGGAAAAACTGTTTTTT
CASSLGAGQGEEKLFF
>TRBV30|TRBD2|NA|TRBJ2-3
TGTGCCCGTCTGCGAAACCCTCCGGGACTAACGTCTCCCAGCACAGATACGCAGTATTTT
CARLRNPPGLTSPSTDTQYF
>TRBV29-1|NA|NA|TRBJ2-7
TGCAGCGTTGGAGGAGGGAATTTTGGCTACGAGCAGTACTTC
CSVGGGNFGYEQYF
>TRBV5-4|NA|NA|TRBJ1-3
TGTGCCAGCAGCCGGGACACTTACTCTGGAAACACCATATATTTT
CASSRDTYSGNTIYF
>TRBV6-2/TRBV6-3|NA|NA|TRBJ1-5
TGTGCCAGCAGTTCCCAGCAGAGGCAGCCCCAGCATTTT
CASSSQQRQPQHF
>TRBV5-1|TRBD2|NA|TRBJ2-1
TGCGCCAGCAGCTTGACGGGGGGGCACGATGAGCAGTTCTTC
CASSLTGGHDEQFF
>TRBV28|TRBD2|NA|TRBJ2-2
TGTGCCAGCAGTTTATGGACTAGCGGGAGGGGGGAGCTGTTTTTT
CASSLWTSGRGELFF
>TRBV27|TRBD1|NA|TRBJ1-2
TGTGCCAGCAGTCCCAGTCAGGGGGCTAACGGCTACACCTTC
CASSPSQGANGYTF
>TRBV27|NA|NA|TRBJ2-3
TGTGCCAGCAGTTTAAGCCCCCCCCGCCAGGGCCTGTCAGATACGCAGTATTTT
CASSLSPPRQGLSDTQYF
>TRBV3-1/TRBV3-2|TRBD1|NA|TRBJ1-5
TGTGCCAGCAGCCAGACAGGGGTGGTAGGCAATCAGCCCCAGCATTTT
CASSQTGVVGNQPQHF
>TRBV4-1|NA|NA|TRBJ2-5
TGCGCCAGCAGCCAAGTTCCCGGATTTAAGGGGAAGGAGACCCAGTACTTC
CASSQVPGFKGKETQYF
>TRBV6-5|NA|few|TRBJ2-7
TGTGCCAGCGGCCAGGGCAACTACGAGCAGTACTTC
CASGQGNYEQYF
>TRBV5-6|NA|NA|TRBJ1-6
TGTGCCAGCAGCTCGCAGACTCACAGCTCCTATAATTCACCCCTCCACTTT
CASSSQTHSSYNSPLHF
>TRBV5-6|NA|NA|TRBJ1-3
TGTGCCAGCAGCTTGGCCCCCCGGATCCTACTCTCTGGAAACACCATATATTTT
CASSLAPRILLSGNTIYF
>TRBV6-5|TRBD1|NA|TRBJ2-5
TGTGCCACCGGGACAGGGGGCGCCGGAAGAGAGACCCAGTACTTC
CATGTGGAGRETQYF
>TRBV5-6|NA|NA|TRBJ1-1
TGTGCCAGCAGCCCACCATCCACAGGGCTATCGAACACTGAAGCTTTCTTT
CASSPPSTGLSNTEAFF
>TRBV2|NA|NA|TRBJ2-7
TGTGCCAGCAGTGGGGACACCTACGAGCAGTACTTC
CASSGDTYEQYF
>TRBV18|NA|NA|TRBJ2-2
TGTGCCAGCTCACCATCGCCGTCGATTCCGAACACCGGGGAGCTGTTTTTT
CASSPSPSIPNTGELFF
>TRBV9|NA|NA|TRBJ1-2
TGTGCCAGCAGCATGACAGTTGATGGCTACACCTTC
CASSMTVDGYTF
>TRBV7-3|NA|once|TRBJ2-1
TGTGCCAGCAGTCCTTACACGGGACTTAGCGCCACTGAGCAGTTCTTC
CASSPYTGLSATEQFF
>TRBV5-6|NA|few|TRBJ1-6
TGTGCCAGCAGCTCCCAGGTGGATAATTCACCCCTCCACTTT
CASSSQVDNSPLHF
>TRBV6-5|NA|NA|TRBJ2-2
TGTGCCAGCAGTCGTACAGTTACCGGGGAGCTGTTTTTT
CASSRTVTGELFF
>TRBV5-5|TRBD1|NA|TRBJ2-1
TGTGCCAGCAGCTTGGATGGGACAGGGGTAGAAAATGAGCAGTTCTTC
CASSLDGTGVENEQFF
>TRBV3-1/TRBV3-2|NA|NA|TRBJ2-1
TGTGCCAGCAGCCACTTGGGGAACAATGAGCAGTTCTTC
CASSHLGNNEQFF
>TRBV6-5|NA|NA|TRBJ1-1
TGTGCCAGCAGGACGACGGAAGCGAACACTGAAGCTTTCTTT
CASRTTEANTEAFF
>TRBV3-1/TRBV3-2|NA|NA|TRBJ2-5
TGTGCCAGCAGCCAAGTAAAGGAGACCCAGTACTTC
CASSQVKETQYF
>TRBV6-6|NA|NA|TRBJ2-5
TGTGCCAGCAGCCCAGGGGTAGAGACCCAGTACTTC
CASSPGVETQYF
>TRBV5-1|NA|NA|TRBJ2-6
TGCGCCAGCAGCTTCGGCAGGAACTCTGGGGCCAACGTCCTGACTTTC
CASSFGRNSGANVLTF
>TRBV6-2/TRBV6-3|TRBD1|NA|TRBJ2-6
TGTGCCAGCAGTTTTAGGACAGGGTCTGGGGCCAACGTCCTGACTTTC
CASSFRTGSGANVLTF
>TRBV19|NA|NA|TRBJ1-6
TGTGCCAGTACGGGGGAAGAAAAGGGACGGAGGAATTCACCCCTCCACTTT
CASTGEEKGRRNSPLHF
>TRBV2|NA|NA|TRBJ2-3
TGTGCCAGCAGCCTAGGACTCTTCCCAGATACGCAGTATTTT
CASSLGLFPDTQYF
>TRBV5-4|NA|NA|TRBJ1-1
TGTGCCAGCAGCTTGGACCCGGTTGCGGGAACTGAAGCTTTCTTT
CASSLDPVAGTEAFF
>TRBV6-5|TRBD2|NA|TRBJ2-7
TGTGCCAGCAGTTACTCAACTAGCGGGGCCACCTACGAGCAGTACTTC
CASSYSTSGATYEQYF
>TRBV7-9|TRBD1|NA|TRBJ1-6
TGTGCCAGCAGCTTTCGGGACAGGGGTTCACCCCTCCACTTT
CASSFRDRGSPLHF
>TRBV18|NA|NA|TRBJ1-5
TGTGCCAGCTCACCATCGGGTTGGGATCAGCCCCAGCATTTT
CASSPSGWDQPQHF
>TRBV6-1|NA|NA|TRBJ1-2
TGTGCCAGCAGTGCGGACATCGCCCGCCAGGTCCGGTGGCATGGCTACACCTTC
CASSADIARQVRWHGYTF
>TRBV2|TRBD1|NA|TRBJ1-3
TGTGCCAGCAGGGGGACAGCAGGAAACACCATATATTTT
CASRGTAGNTIYF
>TRBV19|NA|NA|TRBJ1-3
TGTGCCAGTAGTATTGGGGGCTCTCCAGGAAACACCATATATTTT
CASSIGGSPGNTIYF
>TRBV11-3|NA|NA|TRBJ2-1
TGTGCCAGCAGCCCAGCCGGGGTTAGCTCCTACAATGAGCAGTTCTTC
CASSPAGVSSYNEQFF
>TRBV9|NA|NA|TRBJ2-1
TGTGCCAGCAGCCCCCAACAGGGTTCCTACAATGAGCAGTTCTTC
CASSPQQGSYNEQFF
>TRBV9|NA|NA|TRBJ2-3
TGTGCCAGCAGCTCTCGACCGATAAGCACAGATACGCAGTATTTT
CASSSRPISTDTQYF
>TRBV5-4|NA|NA|TRBJ1-2
TGTGCCAGCAGCTTGGTAGGGGTCGACGGCTACACCTTC
CASSLVGVDGYTF
>TRBV7-2|TRBD2|NA|TRBJ2-7
TGTGCCAGCAGCTTAGTTGGACTAGCGGGAGGGCGAAGGTCTTACGAGCAGTACTTC
CASSLVGLAGGRRSYEQYF
>TRBV5-4|NA|NA|TRBJ2-5
TGTGCCAGCAGCCCAACCGGGAGCGAGACCCAGTACTTC
CASSPTGSETQYF
>TRBV6-5|TRBD1|NA|TRBJ1-1
TGTGCCAGCAGTTACTCCAGGGGGACTGAAGCTTTCTTT
CASSYSRGTEAFF